This entry is about one TCR beta chain. TCRdb's table, derived via immunoSEQ multiplex PCR, lists solely in-frame clones and lacks some. Of millions of clones listed, approximately 92% are singletons. The source of the sample is a study of shared clonotypes between healthy human individuals. V was clipped by 5 bases and J by 6 bases, with 10 bases between them. The CDR3 extends over 13 amino acids. Germline V gives CDR1 MNHNY, CDR2 SVGAGI (reference sequence). Material: naive CD4+ T cells sorted from blood. The subset was: CD45RA+ positively selected. The TCR comes from a man younger than 30 in good health. The V call is TRBV6-6, the J call TRBJ1-4, with D unclear. The DNA for the CDR3 is TGTGCCAGCAGTCCTATAAGGGATGAAAAACTGTTTTTT. This sequence encodes CASSPIRDEKLFF.